This TCR beta chain was recorded in a study of cytomegalovirus exposure and HLA in healthy donors. Findings of the study overall: Associated with cytomegalovirus, according to the listing, were 150 to 200 TCR beta chains. Later on, a genetic analysis was performed. It linked a missense variant in DCLRE1C with V- and J-gene trimming of TCR beta. The CMV antigen specificity of three CMV-associated chains was confirmed through in vitro analysis.

The CDR3 contains 18 residues. J was trimmed by 1 base and V by 0 bases; bases with no gene match: 9. The germline V gene encodes CDR1 SEHNR and CDR2 FQNEAQ (reference sequence). PCR involved 60 Vbeta and 13 Jbeta primers. In the source study's methods: It was a later analysis that counted 83 million or so unique TCR beta chains, of which about 10 million were shared. Measured with immunoSEQ multiplex PCR; TCRdb has only the in-frame clones, and not every one. V, J and clone size reflect that table, while D and trimming were determined from the DNA. The data show more than 150,000 clones, about 86% seen once. Concerning this clone: What it recognizes is unknown.

This clonotype was obtained from a woman aged 18-29 years in good health and CMV-seropositive. The chain carries TRBV7-9 and TRBJ2-1; 7 bases are a match to TRBD2. Sequencing input: PBMCs. Written as DNA, the CDR3 is TGTGCCAGCAGCTTAGCACGGGGGGACCAAAGGTCCTACAATGAGCAGTTCTTC. This codes for CASSLARGDQRSYNEQFF.